Listed here are 22 T cell receptor beta chains from one sample, sequenced in a study of cytomegalovirus exposure and HLA in healthy donors. The PCR contained 60 Vbeta and 13 Jbeta primers. Sequencing was performed with immunoSEQ multiplex PCR; in TCRdb, only in-frame clones are kept and a portion is missing. The sample yields 220,000 or so clones, more than 60% seen once. Sequencing used PBMCs. The receptors originated from a man aged 45-65 years in good health and CMV-seronegative.

The V and J genes are TRBV7-3 and TRBJ2-7, with D perhaps matching TRBD2 (6 bases). Germline V gene lookup returns CDR1 SGHTA and CDR2 FQGTGA. The CDR3 runs 13 residues. Trimming shortened V by 5 bases and J by 4 bases, and 12 bases separated the two germline ends. The DNA for the CDR3 is TGTGCCAGCAGCCTCTTCGGGAGTTACGAGCAGTACTTC. Protein sequence: CASSLFGSYEQYF.

This clone was seen only a few times. V gene TRBV6-4 combines with J gene TRBJ2-1, with D perhaps TRBD1 (6 bases). Trimming shortened V by 2 bases and J by 0 bases, and 8 bases separated the two germline ends. Germline assignment: CDR1 MRHNA and CDR2 SNTAGT. The CDR3 is 15 residues long. CDR3 sequence: CASSDQGSSYNEQFF. DNA for the CDR3: TGTGCCAGCAGTGACCAGGGGAGCTCCTACAATGAGCAGTTCTTC.

The chain carries TRBV6-6 and TRBJ2-3; TRBD2 is a possible D gene (6 bases). The V gene's germline CDR1 is MNHNY and CDR2 SVGAGI (reference sequence). V was clipped by 3 bases and J by 5 bases, with 12 bases between them. CDR3 length: 14 residues. CDR3 DNA: TGTGCCAGCAGTTATGGAGGGTTGGGAGATACGCAGTATTTT. Translated: CASSYGGLGDTQYF.

The genes are TRBV7-3 and TRBJ2-1; tentative D call: TRBD1 (6 bases). There are 15 residues in the CDR3. The V gene lost 5 bases and the J gene lost 6 bases, with 17 bases spanning the gap. CDR1 and CDR2 from the germline V gene are SGHTA and FQGTGA. This chain's CDR3 is CASSLIKGQPNEQFF. For the CDR3, the DNA is TGTGCCAGCAGCCTTATTAAAGGACAGCCCAATGAGCAGTTCTTC.

The rearrangement joins TRBV19 to TRBJ2-2; a weak D match, TRBD2 (5 bases). In germline, CDR1 is LNHDA, CDR2 SQIVND (reference sequence). The CDR3 sequence is 17 residues long. The ends were cut back, 10 bases at V and 3 bases at J, with 24 bases in the middle. DNA of the CDR3: TGTGCCACCAGGAAATACGGGGTCTCGGGCGACACCGGGGAGCTGTTTTTT. Its translation: CATRKYGVSGDTGELFF.

The chain uses TRBV15 and TRBJ1-4, with D possibly TRBD1 on 5 matching bases. CDR1 is LNHNV, CDR2 YYDKDF, per germline (reference sequence). Trimming removed 7 bases from V and 8 bases from J, with 14 bases in between. This CDR3 region has 13 residues. This chain's CDR3 is CATMGGVREKLFF. CDR3 bases: TGTGCCACCATGGGGGGGGTACGGGAAAAACTGTTTTTT.

With regard to this clone: Distinct nucleotide sequences in the sample also encode this CDR3. V gene TRBV28 combines with J gene TRBJ1-5; 9 bases line up with TRBD1. Per the germline V gene, CDR1 is MDHEN and CDR2 is SYDVKM. The CDR3 is 15 residues long. J was trimmed by 1 base and V by 7 bases; bases with no gene match: 5. As DNA, the CDR3 is TGTGCCAGCATATGGGGACAGGGAAGCAATCAGCCCCAGCATTTT. This sequence encodes CASIWGQGSNQPQHF.

The chain couples TRBV29-1 to TRBJ2-7; D remains unclear. CDR1 is SQVTM, CDR2 ANQGSEA, per germline. CDR3 size: 16 residues. The V and J ends lost 1 base and 0 bases respectively, with 16 bases between them. CDR3 sequence reads: CSVEGFGSQSSYEQYF. CDR3 DNA: TGCAGCGTTGAAGGGTTCGGGTCTCAGAGCTCCTACGAGCAGTACTTC.

The chain recombines TRBV6-1 with TRBJ2-2, with D tentatively TRBD2 (7 bases). Germline V gene data show CDR1 as MNHNS and CDR2 as SASEGT. This CDR3 comprises 15 residues. The germline V and J ends were trimmed by 8 bases and 7 bases, with 20 bases remaining between them. The chain's CDR3 is CASGGGLAGGGELFF. The CDR3 DNA reads as TGTGCCAGCGGGGGGGGCCTTGCCGGGGGCGGGGAGCTGTTTTTT.

CDR3 in amino acids: CAISETGGRTTDTQYF. CDR3 DNA sequence: TGTGCCATCAGTGAAACGGGCGGGAGGACCACAGATACGCAGTATTTT. The rearrangement links TRBV10-3 to TRBJ2-3, with TRBD2 identical over 8 bases. The V segment lost 3 bases and the J segment 2 bases; nucleotides outside the gene matches: 7. The CDR3 covers 16 residues. Germline loops: CDR1 ENHRY, CDR2 SYGVKD.

The rearrangement joins TRBV11-2 to TRBJ1-1, with 9 bases lining up with TRBD1. This CDR3 is 15 amino acids long. Germline trimming cut 5 bases from V and 3 bases from J; bases unmatched to any gene: 7. From germline, CDR1 is SGHAT and CDR2 FQNNGV. This chain's CDR3 is CASSDPGQGHTEAFF. CDR3 DNA: TGTGCCAGCAGCGACCCGGGACAGGGCCACACTGAAGCTTTCTTT.

This clone was seen a single time. This chain connects TRBV7-9 to TRBJ2-7; 8 bases match TRBD2. With V trimmed by 1 base and J by 3 bases, 11 bases remained unmatched. In germline, CDR1 is SEHNR, CDR2 FQNEAQ (reference sequence). The CDR3 length is 17 residues. The CDR3 DNA is TGTGCCAGCAGCTTAGGTGGTAGCGGGAAGAAAAGCTACGAGCAGTACTTC. Protein sequence: CASSLGGSGKKSYEQYF.

CDR3 bases: TGTGCCAGTAGTCATCGGGATAATTCGGCCCTCCACTTT. It translates to CASSHRDNSALHF. The chain has TRBV19 and TRBJ1-6, with D unresolved. In germline, CDR1 is LNHDA, CDR2 SQIVND (reference sequence). This CDR3 contains 13 residues. V was clipped by 5 bases and J by 14 bases, with 16 bases between them.

The chain links TRBV5-1 to TRBJ2-3, with 7 bases lining up with TRBD1. The length of the CDR3 is 16 residues. CDR1 is SGHRS and CDR2 is YFSETQ in the germline V gene. Germline trimming cut 0 bases from V and 5 bases from J; bases unmatched to any gene: 9. For the CDR3, the DNA is TGCGCCAGCAGCTTGGCGTCGGCAGGGGGTATAGATACGCAGTATTTT. Protein sequence: CASSLASAGGIDTQYF.

The chain joins TRBV5-1 to TRBJ2-5; D is unresolved. This CDR3 region has 14 residues. The germline CDR1 and CDR2 sequences are SGHRS and YFSETQ. V was pared by 5 bases and J by 1 base, with 12 bases between. DNA for the CDR3: TGCGCCAGCAGGTTCGATACTGGCCAAGAGACCCAGTACTTC. Protein product: CASRFDTGQETQYF.

The chain combines TRBV6-5 with TRBJ2-1, with D possibly matching TRBD1 (6 bases). In germline, CDR1 is MNHEY, CDR2 SVGAGI. The CDR3 contains 15 residues. The V and J ends lost 8 bases and 7 bases respectively, with 21 bases between them. This CDR3 reads CASDTGMVPQNEQFF. Written as DNA, the CDR3 is TGTGCCAGCGACACAGGGATGGTCCCTCAGAATGAGCAGTTCTTC.

The chain links TRBV19 to TRBJ2-1; no firm D call. In germline, CDR1 is LNHDA, CDR2 SQIVND (reference sequence). The CDR3 length is 15 residues. V was pared by 5 bases and J by 4 bases, with 15 bases between. CDR3 nucleotide sequence: TGTGCCAGTAGTCAGGATGGCCTAACTTACAATGAGCAGTTCTTC. Translated: CASSQDGLTYNEQFF.

The chain combines TRBV27 with TRBJ1-6; TRBD1 is a possible D gene (5 bases). Germline values: CDR1 MNHEY, CDR2 SMNVEV (reference sequence). The CDR3 is 16 amino acids. V shed 5 bases and J shed 0 bases, with 11 bases lying between them. The CDR3 DNA reads as TGTGCCAGCAGTCCGGACACCCTCTCCTATAATTCACCCCTCCACTTT. It yields the protein CASSPDTLSYNSPLHF.

The chain joins TRBV4-2 to TRBJ2-3; the match to TRBD2 covers 7 bases. Germline V gene data show CDR1 as LGHNA and CDR2 as YNFKEQ. This CDR3 is built from 15 residues. The V and J ends lost 1 base and 0 bases, in that order; junction bases with no gene match: 1. The CDR3 loop is CASSQGEGSTDTQYF. CDR3 coding DNA: TGTGCCAGCAGCCAAGGGGAGGGAAGCACAGATACGCAGTATTTT.

This chain joins TRBV11-2 and TRBJ2-2; 10 bases match TRBD2. The CDR3 totals 16 residues. V trimming: 6 bases; J trimming: 0 bases; junction bases outside the gene matches: 4. CDR1 and CDR2 from the germline V gene are SGHAT and FQNNGV. CDR3 loop: CASRVAGGSNTGELFF. The CDR3 region has the DNA TGTGCCAGCAGAGTAGCGGGAGGTTCGAACACCGGGGAGCTGTTTTTT.

The gene calls are TRBV7-3 and TRBJ1-5; no clear D gene. The CDR3 is 13 amino acids. The germline V gene has CDR1 SGHTA and CDR2 FQGTGA. The V and J ends lost 1 base and 4 bases respectively, with 5 bases between them. The CDR3 DNA follows: TGTGCCAGCAGCTTAAGTCCAAATCAGCCCCAGCATTTT. Its protein product is CASSLSPNQPQHF.

The chain has TRBV7-2 and TRBJ2-7, with 14 bases matching TRBD2. Trimming cost V 4 bases and J 4 bases; bases outside gene matches: 3. The germline V gene has CDR1 SGHTA and CDR2 FQGNSA. CDR3 length equals 15 residues. The CDR3 region has the DNA TGTGCCAGCAGCTCAAGGACTAGCGGGAGGTACGAGCAGTACTTC. Its translation: CASSSRTSGRYEQYF.